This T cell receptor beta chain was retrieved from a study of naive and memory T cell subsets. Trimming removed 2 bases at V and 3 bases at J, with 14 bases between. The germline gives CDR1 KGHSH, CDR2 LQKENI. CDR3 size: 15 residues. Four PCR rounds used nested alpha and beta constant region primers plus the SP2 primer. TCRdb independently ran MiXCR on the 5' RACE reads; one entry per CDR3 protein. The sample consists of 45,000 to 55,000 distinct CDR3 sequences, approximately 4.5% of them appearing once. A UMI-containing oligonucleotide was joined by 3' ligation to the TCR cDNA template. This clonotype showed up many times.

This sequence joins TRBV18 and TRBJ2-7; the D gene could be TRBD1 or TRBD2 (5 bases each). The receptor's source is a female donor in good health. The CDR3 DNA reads TGTGCCAGCTCACCAATCGGGGCGGGTTACTACGAGCAGTACTTC. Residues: CASSPIGAGYYEQYF.